This T cell receptor beta chain was retrieved from a study of lymphopenia after photon versus proton radiotherapy. Clones were read by immunoSEQ multiplex PCR, and TCRdb kept only the in-frame ones, dropping some. The table records around 160,000 clones, around nine tenths of them present only once. Study-wide points: Post-nadir TCR diversity decline inversely tracked overall survival among those who died. Survival link was tested only in deceased patients; proton benefit remains a possibility. Proton therapy kept repertoires fairly stable, unlike photons, which gained effector/memory cells.

Notes on this clone: Its antigen is still unknown.

The sequenced sample was peripheral blood, obtained from a patient treated with photon-based radiotherapy. This TCR was recovered from a man aged 50 or older with gastric cancer.

CDR3 sequence: CASSLGGLARTDTQYF. The DNA of the CDR3 is TGTGCCAGCAGCTTAGGGGGACTAGCGCGCACAGATACGCAGTATTTT. The rearrangement joins TRBV11-3 to TRBJ2-3, with 10 bases aligning to TRBD2. V lost 1 base to trimming and J lost 1 base; unmatched junction nucleotides: 2. The CDR3 contains 16 residues. Germline V CDR1 and CDR2: SGHNT, YENEEA. The full variable domain, in which reference TRBV11-3 and TRBJ2-3 provide the parts outside the CDR3, is EAGVVQSPRYKIIEKKQPVAFWCNPISGHNTLYWYLQNLGQGPELLIRYENEEAVDDSQLPKDRFSAERLKGVDSTLKIQPAELGDSAVYLCASSLGGLARTDTQYFGPGTRLTVL.